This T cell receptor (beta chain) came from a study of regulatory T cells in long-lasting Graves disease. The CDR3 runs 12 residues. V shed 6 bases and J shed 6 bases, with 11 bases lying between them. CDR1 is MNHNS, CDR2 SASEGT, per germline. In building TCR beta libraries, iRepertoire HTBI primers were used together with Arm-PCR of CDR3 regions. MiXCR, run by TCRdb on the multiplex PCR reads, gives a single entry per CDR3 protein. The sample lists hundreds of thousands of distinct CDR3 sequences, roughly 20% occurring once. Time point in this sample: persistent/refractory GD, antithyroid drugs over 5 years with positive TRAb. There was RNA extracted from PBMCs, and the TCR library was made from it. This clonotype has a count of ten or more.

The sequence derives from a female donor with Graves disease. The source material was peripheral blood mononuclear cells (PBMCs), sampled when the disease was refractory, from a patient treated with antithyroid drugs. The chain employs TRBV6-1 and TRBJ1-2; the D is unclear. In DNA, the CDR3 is TGTGCCAGCAGCTGGACGCAGAATGGCTACACCTTC. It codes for CASSWTQNGYTF.